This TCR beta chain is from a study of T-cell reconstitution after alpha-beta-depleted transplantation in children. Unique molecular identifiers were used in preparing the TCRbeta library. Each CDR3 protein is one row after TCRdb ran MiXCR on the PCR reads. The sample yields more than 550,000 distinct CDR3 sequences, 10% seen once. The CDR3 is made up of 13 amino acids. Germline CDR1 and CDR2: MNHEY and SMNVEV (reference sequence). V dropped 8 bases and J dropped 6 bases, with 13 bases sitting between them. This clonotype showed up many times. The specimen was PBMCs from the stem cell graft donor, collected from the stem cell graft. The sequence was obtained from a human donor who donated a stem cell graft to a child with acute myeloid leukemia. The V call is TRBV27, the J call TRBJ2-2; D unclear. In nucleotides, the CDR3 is TGTGCCAGCGGCTTTCGTCCCCCCGGGGAGCTGTTTTTT. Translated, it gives CASGFRPPGELFF.